Listed here is a single TCR beta chain. What it recognizes is unknown. Stated treatment: some 19 received Ad26.COV2.S at low or high dose, single or two shots; about 5 received placebo; per-sample allocation not given. Repertoires come from day 63 after the first vaccine or placebo injection. The germline V gene encodes CDR1 SGHRS and CDR2 YFSETQ. Trimming stripped 0 bases from V and 2 bases from J, with 9 bases between. This CDR3 spans 14 amino acids. The entry originates in a study of Ad26.COV2.S vaccination and SARS-CoV-2 variants. Findings and limits, study-wide: Reports say spike-specific CD8+ and CD4+ T cell responses covered substantial breadth after vaccination.

The repertoire was sequenced with immunoSEQ multiplex PCR; TCRdb's copy has only in-frame clones and lacks some. The sample lists about 420,000 clones; 70% to 90% were seen once. This TCR came from a person aged 18-60 years who received the Ad26.COV2.S COVID-19 vaccine or a placebo. This material consisted of peripheral blood, taken in a trial of Ad26.COV2.S vaccine versus placebo. The chain employs TRBV5-1 and TRBJ2-7; maybe TRBD2 (5 bases). CDR3 coding DNA: TGCGCCAGCAGCTTGGTCGGGGAAACCTACGAGCAGTACTTC. It codes for CASSLVGETYEQYF. The whole variable domain, remainder taken from reference TRBV5-1 and TRBJ2-7, is KAGVTQTPRYLIKTRGQQVTLSCSPISGHRSVSWYQQTPGQGLQFLFEYFSETQRNKGNFPGRFSGRQFSNSRSEMNVSTLELGDSALYLCASSLVGETYEQYFGPGTRLTVT.